What follows is one TCR beta chain and its context. The antigen remains undetermined. There were healthy Caucasian individuals from Russia, aged roughly 6 to 90, serving as donors. This sample was taken from a study of blood T cells in healthy people across ages. Next came a second PCR, run for about 7 to 12 cycles, which used a sample-barcoded 5' primer along with a J-beta primer mix. Each CDR3 protein gets one entry after TCRdb re-called the 5' RACE reads with MiXCR. This sample yields about 640,000 distinct CDR3 sequences, of which 45% to 65% are seen a single time; roughly 34% belongs to the top ten. Unmatched junction bases numbered 5, after V lost 3 bases and J lost 9 bases. From germline, CDR1 is SEHNR and CDR2 FQNEAQ (reference sequence). The CDR3 totals 14 residues. General study results and limits: More naive CD4+ cells and higher diversity were found in long-lived than in aged donors. Estimates of diversity drawn from one million T cells were considered underestimates.

The J gene is TRBJ2-1, the V gene TRBV7-9, with 10 bases identical to TRBD2. Material: blood. This receptor was obtained from a man aged 60-69 years in good health. CDR3: CASSFLAGGGEQFF. CDR3 nucleotide sequence: TGTGCCAGCAGCTTTTTAGCGGGGGGAGGTGAGCAGTTCTTC. Full variable domain (outside the CDR3, taken from reference TRBV7-9 and TRBJ2-1): DTGVSQNPRHKITKRGQNVTFRCDPISEHNRLYWYRQTLGQGPEFLTYFQNEAQLEKSRLLSDRFSAERPKGSFSTLEIQRTEQGDSAMYLCASSFLAGGGEQFFGPGTRLTVL.